The entry that follows covers one T cell receptor (beta chain) sequence. No antigen is known for it. The data were obtained in a study of cytomegalovirus exposure and HLA in healthy donors. Whole-study findings and limits: A few chains tied to CMV proved CMV antigen-specific in vitro. While the bulk of TCR sequences proved rare, some public TCRs turned up in many donors.

Here immunoSEQ multiplex PCR was the method, and the copy in TCRdb shows in-frame clones only, minus some. The top ten clones hold roughly 1.2% of a sample with roughly 250,000 clones, about 90% of them seen once. The CDR3 totals 13 residues. CDR1 is MNHEY and CDR2 is SVGAGI in the germline V gene. Trimming took off 5 bases at V and 8 bases at J, with 12 bases between the two ends. The donors were part of the validation cohort of 120 subjects. That cohort was separate from the first cohort, which comprised under 700 subjects. The chain couples TRBV6-5 to TRBJ1-4; no reliable D call. Material for sequencing was PBMCs. The receptor comes from a young woman in good health and CMV-seropositive. CDR3 amino acids: CASSNRPREKLFF. The DNA for the CDR3 is TGTGCCAGCAGTAACCGCCCCAGGGAAAAACTGTTTTTT.